This passage covers 16 T cell receptor beta chains from one sample sequenced in a study of OX40 agonist ivuxolimab in advanced cancers. Measured with immunoSEQ multiplex PCR; TCRdb has only the in-frame clones, and not every one. Altogether fewer than 85,000 clones are present, around 82% being singletons, with the ten largest covering 4.5% to 6%. This material consisted of CD4+ or CD8+ T cells sorted from blood, taken in a trial of the OX40 agonist ivuxolimab. The source is an adult with an advanced solid tumor such as melanoma, head and neck, liver or kidney cancer.

The V call is TRBV6-4, the J call TRBJ2-7; D might be TRBD1 (6 bases). The CDR3 extends over 11 amino acids. Germline V gene lookup returns CDR1 MRHNA and CDR2 SNTAGT. V was trimmed by 10 bases and J by 3 bases, leaving 10 bases between them. CDR3: CATEQGYEQYF. The CDR3 coding sequence is TGTGCCACCGAACAGGGCTACGAGCAGTACTTC.

The rearrangement joins TRBV2 to TRBJ2-2; no firm D call. Germline CDR1 is SNHLY and CDR2 is FYNNEI. This CDR3 is 14 amino acids long. The V end lost 2 bases, the J end lost 8 bases, and 12 bases lay between the germline ends. The CDR3 protein is CASSEMKDIGELFF. The CDR3 bases are TGTGCCAGCAGTGAAATGAAGGATATTGGGGAGCTGTTTTTT.

This clone appeared once. This chain joins TRBV19 and TRBJ2-3; D not resolved. The CDR3 sequence is 13 residues long. Looked up from germline, CDR1 is LNHDA and CDR2 is SQIVND (reference sequence). Trimming took off 10 bases at V and 1 base at J, with 12 bases between the two ends. The chain's CDR3 is CATRWLGTDTQYF. CDR3 bases: TGTGCCACCAGATGGCTTGGCACAGATACGCAGTATTTT.

This chain links TRBV15 with TRBJ2-3; no reliable D call. CDR3 length equals 17 residues. Germline-derived CDR1 and CDR2 are LNHNV and YYDKDF (reference sequence). V lost 0 bases, J lost 1 base, and 14 bases lay in between. The CDR3, as DNA: TGTGCCACCAGCAGAGATAGGCGGAGAACCCGCACAGATACGCAGTATTTT. Translating it yields CATSRDRRRTRTDTQYF.

The chain combines TRBV18 with TRBJ2-7; 8 bases match TRBD1. This CDR3 has 13 residues. Germline V gene sequence: CDR1 KGHSH, CDR2 LQKENI. The V segment lost 3 bases and the J segment 6 bases; nucleotides outside the gene matches: 4. Here the CDR3 DNA reads TGTGCCAGCTCACCCCAAGGACAGGGCGAGCAGTACTTC. Amino acid sequence: CASSPQGQGEQYF.

There are a few counts of this clone. In the same sample, other DNA sequences code for this CDR3. This chain joins TRBV9 and TRBJ2-5; the D call may be TRBD1 or TRBD2 (5 bases each). The V end lost 0 bases, the J end lost 2 bases, and 8 bases lay between the germline ends. The germline V gene has CDR1 SGDLS and CDR2 YYNGEE. This CDR3 comprises 14 residues. The CDR3 region is CASSVGGGQETQYF. CDR3 coding DNA: TGTGCCAGCAGCGTAGGTGGGGGACAAGAGACCCAGTACTTC.

V gene TRBV28 combines with J gene TRBJ1-2; 7 bases fit TRBD1. This CDR3 is built from 15 residues. V dropped 6 bases and J dropped 2; count of bases not matched to a gene: 9. In germline, CDR1 is MDHEN, CDR2 SYDVKM. The CDR3 protein is CASRQQGEINYGYTF. DNA for the CDR3: TGTGCCAGCAGGCAGCAGGGGGAGATAAACTATGGCTACACCTTC.

The chain employs TRBV5-6 and TRBJ2-3; a weak D match, TRBD2 (6 bases). The V gene lost 4 bases and the J gene lost 3 bases, with 15 bases spanning the gap. Germline V gene sequence: CDR1 SGHDT, CDR2 YYEEEE. This CDR3 region has 15 residues. The CDR3 sequence is CASSPGPGRTDTQYF. The CDR3 nucleotides read TGTGCCAGCAGCCCAGGCCCAGGGAGGACAGATACGCAGTATTTT.

J is TRBJ1-2 and V is TRBV6-1, with 7 bases identical to TRBD1. After removal of 5 bases from V and 8 bases from J, the junction contained 5 bases not matched to a gene. CDR3 length equals 12 residues. Germline CDR1 reads MNHNS; CDR2 reads SASEGT. The CDR3 bases are TGTGCCAGCAGTCTGACAGGGTGGGGCTACACCTTC. Protein product: CASSLTGWGYTF.

The V call is TRBV29-1, the J call TRBJ2-6; no firm D call. This CDR3 spans 12 amino acids. V was pared by 3 bases and J by 4 bases, with 4 bases between. Germline values: CDR1 SQVTM, CDR2 ANQGSEA. This CDR3 is CSVDAGANVLTF. The CDR3 coding sequence is TGCAGCGTTGATGCGGGGGCCAACGTCCTGACTTTC.

The chain combines TRBV19 with TRBJ1-1; D remains unclear. V was trimmed by 7 bases and J by 1 base, leaving 10 bases between them. CDR1 and CDR2 from the germline V gene are LNHDA and SQIVND (reference sequence). This CDR3 is built from 13 residues. The CDR3: CASKREENTEAFF. In DNA, the CDR3 is TGTGCCAGTAAAAGGGAGGAGAACACTGAAGCTTTCTTT.

The chain uses TRBV4-2 and TRBJ1-6, with a weak D call TRBD1 (5 bases). Germline assignment: CDR1 LGHNA and CDR2 YNFKEQ. The CDR3 is made up of 13 amino acids. V was shortened by 6 bases and J by 10 bases, with 13 bases between the two germline ends. CDR3 in amino acids: CASRPEWGSPLHF. CDR3 DNA sequence: TGTGCCAGCAGGCCGGAGTGGGGCTCACCCCTCCACTTT.

The sample holds a few counts of this clone. The V and J genes are TRBV5-4 and TRBJ2-1; 14 bases are shared with TRBD2. Germline lookup yields CDR1 SGHNT and CDR2 YYREEE (reference sequence). V lost 2 bases, J lost 3 bases, and 1 base stayed unmatched. The CDR3 is 16 residues long. The CDR3 reads CASSFGLAGGYNEQFF. CDR3 sequence (DNA): TGTGCCAGCAGCTTCGGACTAGCGGGGGGCTACAATGAGCAGTTCTTC.

The chain joins TRBV5-4 to TRBJ2-2; D gene ambiguous. Trimming stripped 3 bases from V and 4 bases from J, with 10 bases between. CDR1 is SGHNT and CDR2 is YYREEE in the germline V gene (reference sequence). The CDR3 extends over 14 amino acids. DNA for the CDR3: TGTGCCAGCAGCTCCGCTAGTTCCACCGGGGAGCTGTTTTTT. Its protein is CASSSASSTGELFF.

The CDR3 sequence is CASSISGQGNSPLHF. The CDR3 coding sequence is TGTGCCAGTAGTATAAGCGGGCAGGGGAATTCACCCCTCCACTTT. The chain recombines TRBV19 with TRBJ1-6; TRBD1 is a possible D gene (6 bases). CDR1 LNHDA and CDR2 SQIVND come from the germline V gene (reference sequence). V gave up 2 bases and J gave up 7 bases, with 12 bases separating them. The CDR3 runs to 15 residues.

V is TRBV18 and J is TRBJ2-1; D is possibly TRBD1 (5 bases). Trimming cost V 5 bases and J 6 bases, with 8 bases left between them. CDR1 and CDR2 from the germline V gene are KGHSH and LQKENI. The CDR3 is 12 residues long. Here the CDR3 reads CASSRGGNEQFF. CDR3 nucleotide sequence: TGTGCCAGCTCAAGGGGCGGCAATGAGCAGTTCTTC.